Below, 24 T cell receptor beta chains from the same sample are listed, as sequenced in a study of shared clonotypes between healthy human individuals. The data were produced by immunoSEQ multiplex PCR, yet TCRdb's version contains in-frame clones alone and is incomplete. In the table there are some 2,500,000 clones, around 90% of which are singletons. The specimen sequenced was naive CD4+ T cells from PBMCs. Subset reported: CD45RA+ positively selected. The origin of the receptors is a man aged 18-30 years in good health. Some clones in this sample may be carry-over from other donors' samples.

Comment on this clone: Other nucleotide sequences from this sample produce the same CDR3. This CDR3 is CASRAGQGYEQYF. Here the CDR3 DNA reads TGCGCCAGCAGGGCCGGACAGGGCTACGAGCAGTACTTC. The V gene is TRBV5-1, the J gene TRBJ2-7; 8 nucleotides match TRBD1. This CDR3 spans 13 amino acids. Trimming removed 5 bases from V and 3 bases from J; junction bases left unmatched: 4. CDR1 and CDR2 (germline): SGHRS, YFSETQ. Combining the CDR3 with reference TRBV5-1 and TRBJ2-7 gives the whole variable domain KAGVTQTPRYLIKTRGQQVTLSCSPISGHRSVSWYQQTPGQGLQFLFEYFSETQRNKGNFPGRFSGRQFSNSRSEMNVSTLELGDSALYLCASRAGQGYEQYFGPGTRLTVT.

Only one count was recorded for this clone. The chain joins TRBV18 to TRBJ2-3; possible D gene TRBD2, 5 bases. Trimming pared 4 bases from V and 2 bases from J, leaving 13 bases between. CDR1 is KGHSH and CDR2 is LQKENI in the germline V gene. CDR3 size: 15 residues. CDR3 coding DNA: TGTGCCAGCTCACAACAGCGGAGCCCCACAGATACGCAGTATTTT. It codes for CASSQQRSPTDTQYF.

V usage is TRBV15 and J usage is TRBJ2-2; D unclear. The germline CDR1 and CDR2 sequences are LNHNV and YYDKDF (reference sequence). V lost 3 bases and J lost 4, with 9 bases in between. The CDR3 runs 14 residues. CDR3 in amino acids: CATSSPRLTGELFF. The CDR3 bases are TGTGCCACCAGCAGCCCCCGGCTCACCGGGGAGCTGTTTTTT.

The chain carries TRBV29-1 and TRBJ1-1; D is undetermined. Germline CDR1 is SQVTM and CDR2 is ANQGSEA. The CDR3 spans 13 residues. Trimming took 6 bases from V and 1 from J, leaving 12 bases between them. DNA of the CDR3: TGCAGCGTAGCCCATAGCGGGAACACTGAAGCTTTCTTT. Its translation is CSVAHSGNTEAFF.

V and J are TRBV2 and TRBJ2-1, with 10 bases lining up with TRBD2. V shed 5 bases and J 4 bases; nucleotides not matched to a gene: 5. CDR1 and CDR2 (germline): SNHLY, FYNNEI. The CDR3 contains 15 residues. The CDR3 region has the DNA TGTGCCAGCAGTCCCACTAGCGGGGCTTACAATGAGCAGTTCTTC. Its protein product is CASSPTSGAYNEQFF.

The rearrangement joins TRBV7-3 to TRBJ1-4; 8 nucleotides align to TRBD1. Unmatched junction bases numbered 5, after V lost 4 bases and J lost 7 bases. The CDR3 is 14 residues long. From germline, CDR1 is SGHTA and CDR2 FQGTGA. CDR3 in amino acids: CASSSGQGGEKLFF. The CDR3 region has the DNA TGTGCCAGCAGCTCCGGACAGGGCGGTGAAAAACTGTTTTTT. Looking up the rest from reference TRBV7-3 and TRBJ1-4 gives the full variable domain: GAGVSQTPSNKVTEKGKYVELRCDPISGHTALYWYRQSLGQGPEFLIYFQGTGAADDSGLPNDRFFAVRPEGSVSTLKIQRTERGDSAVYLCASSSGQGGEKLFFGSGTQLSVL.

The chain combines TRBV10-2 with TRBJ1-1; weak D call: TRBD1 (6 bases). Germline-derived CDR1 and CDR2 are WSHSY and SAAADI. V was shortened by 1 base and J by 2 bases, with 14 bases between the two germline ends. This CDR3 has 16 residues. In DNA, the CDR3 is TGCGCCAGCAGTGAGTGGGGGGGGCTGAAAAACACTGAAGCTTTCTTT. Translated, it gives CASSEWGGLKNTEAFF.

With respect to this clone: Relative to the germline gene, one junction end is altered; a read error may explain this. This CDR3 is CASRLEGNPEAFF. In DNA, the CDR3 is TGTGCCAGCAGACTGGAGGGGAACCCTGAAGCTTTCTTT. This sequence joins TRBV7-2 and TRBJ1-1; a possible D gene is TRBD1 (5 bases). The CDR3 runs 13 residues. Germline loops: CDR1 SGHTA, CDR2 FQGNSA.

This rearrangement joins TRBV9 to TRBJ2-5; D is unresolved. From germline, CDR1 is SGDLS and CDR2 YYNGEE. The CDR3 totals 13 residues. Trimming removed 3 bases from V and 5 bases from J, with 11 bases in between. This CDR3 is CASSETWMETQYF. The CDR3 DNA reads as TGTGCCAGCAGCGAGACATGGATGGAGACCCAGTACTTC.

V gene TRBV7-2 combines with J gene TRBJ2-7; 8 bases match TRBD1. CDR1 SGHTA and CDR2 FQGNSA come from the germline V gene. This CDR3 has 15 amino acids. V lost 5 bases, J lost 4 bases, and 10 bases stayed unmatched. As DNA, the CDR3 is TGTGCCAGCAGCCGAGACAGGGGAGAATCATACGAGCAGTACTTC. It encodes CASSRDRGESYEQYF.

This chain connects TRBV7-9 to TRBJ1-1; tentative D call: TRBD1 (6 bases). This CDR3 is built from 14 residues. Trimming took off 5 bases at V and 2 bases at J, with 12 bases between the two ends. Germline assignment: CDR1 SEHNR and CDR2 FQNEAQ (reference sequence). For the CDR3, the DNA is TGTGCCAGCAGCCCCCAGGGGATTAACACTGAAGCTTTCTTT. Translated, it gives CASSPQGINTEAFF.

Details on this clone: Other DNA sequences of this sample code for an identical CDR3. The chain uses TRBV6-5 and TRBJ2-7; D not certain. The CDR3 has 13 amino acids. The germline CDR1 and CDR2 sequences are MNHEY and SVGAGI. Trimming took off 2 bases at V and 0 bases at J, with 5 bases between the two ends. CDR3 protein: CASSYGTSYEQYF. The CDR3 DNA sequence: TGTGCCAGCAGTTACGGAACCTCCTACGAGCAGTACTTC.

This chain uses TRBV7-3 with TRBJ2-7, with 14 bases matching TRBD2. CDR1 is SGHTA, CDR2 FQGTGA, per germline. After removal of 3 bases from V and 1 base from J, the junction contained 2 bases not matched to a gene. This CDR3 is 16 amino acids long. CDR3 in DNA: TGTGCCAGCAGCTTGGGACTAGCGGGAGAATCCTACGAGCAGTACTTC. This encodes CASSLGLAGESYEQYF.

The chain recombines TRBV28 with TRBJ1-2; D unresolved. The CDR3 totals 14 residues. The germline gives CDR1 MDHEN, CDR2 SYDVKM. V was cut by 7 bases and J by 0 bases, with 12 bases left in between. CDR3 region: CASTQPWPNYGYTF. CDR3 DNA: TGTGCCAGCACCCAGCCCTGGCCTAACTATGGCTACACCTTC.

V usage is TRBV15 and J usage is TRBJ1-3, with D unresolved. CDR3 length: 16 amino acids. V was clipped by 1 base and J by 2 bases, with 12 bases between them. The V gene's germline CDR1 is LNHNV and CDR2 YYDKDF (reference sequence). The CDR3 loop reads CATSRGKTETGNTIYF. In DNA, the CDR3 is TGTGCCACCAGCAGAGGAAAGACTGAAACTGGAAACACCATATATTTT. Together with reference TRBV15 and TRBJ1-3, the CDR3 gives the full variable domain: DAMVIQNPRYQVTQFGKPVTLSCSQTLNHNVMYWYQQKSSQAPKLLFHYYDKDFNNEADTPDNFQSRRPNTSFCFLDIRSPGLGDTAMYLCATSRGKTETGNTIYFGEGSWLTVV.

The chain links TRBV11-3 to TRBJ2-7; 7 bases are a match to TRBD1. V shed 0 bases, J shed 2 bases, and the junction held 7 bases outside the gene matches. In germline, CDR1 is SGHNT, CDR2 YENEEA. The CDR3 consists of 16 residues. The CDR3 DNA follows: TGTGCCAGCAGCTTAGAAATGGGGACAGCCCCCTACGAGCAGTACTTC. Residues: CASSLEMGTAPYEQYF.

This clone has a handful of counts. J is TRBJ1-5 and V is TRBV2, with D perhaps TRBD1 (6 bases). Trimming took off 6 bases at V and 2 bases at J, with 11 bases between the two ends. The V gene's germline CDR1 is SNHLY and CDR2 FYNNEI. This CDR3 comprises 14 residues. As DNA, the CDR3 is TGTGCCAGCAGGCGGACAGACGGCAATCAGCCCCAGCATTTT. This codes for CASRRTDGNQPQHF.

This clone was seen once. This chain's CDR3 is CASRSRTTGELFF. The CDR3 region has the DNA TGTGCCAGCAGGTCAAGGACTACCGGGGAGCTGTTTTTT. The chain recombines TRBV5-8 with TRBJ2-2, with TRBD2 as a possible D gene (5 bases). The CDR3 runs to 13 residues. CDR1 is SGHTS, CDR2 YDEGEE, per germline. With 5 bases removed from V and 5 bases from J, the gap between germline ends came to 10 bases.

The rearrangement links TRBV25-1 to TRBJ2-1; D possibly corresponds to TRBD2 (6 bases). Trimming took off 4 bases at V and 7 bases at J, with 17 bases between the two ends. Germline V CDR1 and CDR2: MGHDK, SYGVNS. The CDR3 is 15 amino acids. As DNA, the CDR3 is TGTGCCAGCAGTGTTAGCGGCGCGGCTTTTAATGAGCAGTTCTTC. Encoded protein: CASSVSGAAFNEQFF.

The chain couples TRBV15 to TRBJ2-7; 7 bases map to TRBD1. Germline V gene data show CDR1 as LNHNV and CDR2 as YYDKDF (reference sequence). V was clipped by 1 base and J by 7 bases; unmatched bases: 10. The CDR3 totals 15 residues. CDR3 DNA sequence: TGTGCCACCAGCAGAGCGGGACAGCCATTACGGGAGCAGTACTTC. Amino acids: CATSRAGQPLREQYF. The variable domain in full, completed from reference TRBV15 and TRBJ2-7, reads DAMVIQNPRYQVTQFGKPVTLSCSQTLNHNVMYWYQQKSSQAPKLLFHYYDKDFNNEADTPDNFQSRRPNTSFCFLDIRSPGLGDTAMYLCATSRAGQPLREQYFGPGTRLTVT.

The genes are TRBV19 and TRBJ1-5; tentatively, D is TRBD1 (5 bases). Trimming cost V 5 bases and J 0 bases, with 11 bases left between them. The germline V gene encodes CDR1 LNHDA and CDR2 SQIVND (reference sequence). This CDR3 comprises 15 residues. The CDR3 sequence: CASSPRQFSNQPQHF. In DNA, the CDR3 is TGTGCCAGTAGTCCCCGACAGTTTAGCAATCAGCCCCAGCATTTT.

The rearrangement uses TRBV4-1 and TRBJ2-5; 11 bases map to TRBD2. The germline gives CDR1 MGHRA, CDR2 YSYEKL. The CDR3 sequence is 15 residues long. With V trimmed by 2 bases and J by 5 bases, 4 bases remained unmatched. This chain's CDR3 is CASSQRASGRETQYF. The CDR3 DNA is TGCGCCAGCAGCCAACGGGCTAGCGGGAGGGAGACCCAGTACTTC.

The chain has TRBV7-3 and TRBJ2-6, with 9 bases lining up with TRBD1. This CDR3 region has 17 residues. V was clipped by 5 bases and J by 1 base; unmatched bases: 6. Per germline, CDR1 SGHTA and CDR2 FQGTGA. Written as DNA, the CDR3 is TGTGCCAGCAGCACCGGGACAGGGTTGTCTGGGGCCAACGTCCTGACTTTC. It yields the protein CASSTGTGLSGANVLTF.

The chain's CDR3 is CATSGDVHNEQFF. The CDR3 DNA sequence: TGTGCCACCTCCGGAGATGTCCACAATGAGCAGTTCTTC. V and J are TRBV7-3 and TRBJ2-1; D remains ambiguous. The V end was cut by 10 bases, the J end by 5 bases, with 15 bases between. CDR1 is SGHTA and CDR2 is FQGTGA in the germline V gene. The CDR3 has 13 amino acids.